Following are 6 T cell receptor beta chains from one sample sequenced in a study of blood T cell repertoires in COVID-19. Profiled with immunoSEQ multiplex PCR; TCRdb holds only in-frame clones, not every one. Counted here are about 39,000 clones, 80% to 90% occurring once; the ten biggest clones make up under 5.5%. What was sequenced was peripheral blood. The receptors derive from a man between 40 and 49 years old with active COVID-19.

This chain joins TRBV19 and TRBJ2-1; 11 bases fit TRBD2. The CDR3 runs 14 residues. Trimming took 5 bases from V and 9 from J; bases not matched to a gene: 6. Germline V CDR1 and CDR2: LNHDA, SQIVND (reference sequence). CDR3 in amino acids: CASSVTSGRGEQFF. The DNA of the CDR3 is TGTGCCAGTAGTGTTACTAGCGGGAGAGGTGAGCAGTTCTTC. The complete variable domain, with remaining parts taken from reference TRBV19 and TRBJ2-1, reads DGGITQSPKYLFRKEGQNVTLSCEQNLNHDAMYWYRQDPGQGLRLIYYSQIVNDFQKGDIAEGYSVSREKKESFPLTVTSAQKNPTAFYLCASSVTSGRGEQFFGPGTRLTVL.

The CDR3 here is CASRLLAGVWNEQFF. In nucleotides, the CDR3 is TGTGCCAGCCGCCTACTAGCGGGAGTGTGGAATGAGCAGTTCTTC. The chain uses TRBV5-8 and TRBJ2-1; 11 nucleotides align to TRBD2. CDR1 is SGHTS and CDR2 is YDEGEE in the germline V gene. The CDR3 sequence is 15 residues long. The trim removed 7 bases at V and 7 bases at J, leaving 10 bases unmatched.

V is TRBV29-1 and J is TRBJ2-5; D remains ambiguous. CDR1 is SQVTM, CDR2 ANQGSEA, per germline. The CDR3 totals 14 residues. V shed 3 bases and J shed 0 bases, with 11 bases lying between them. The CDR3 loop is CSVEARLYQETQYF. CDR3 coding DNA: TGCAGCGTTGAGGCACGCTTGTACCAAGAGACCCAGTACTTC.

The chain has TRBV2 and TRBJ1-4; TRBD1 is a possible D gene (5 bases). CDR1 and CDR2 from the germline V gene are SNHLY and FYNNEI. CDR3 size: 16 residues. V shed 6 bases and J shed 3 bases, with 17 bases lying between them. The CDR3 DNA is TGTGCCAGCAGGAAGGGGTCCGTCTCGGCTAATGAAAAACTGTTTTTT. This translates into CASRKGSVSANEKLFF.

The CDR3: CASSQRSDRGSHGYTF. Here the CDR3 DNA reads TGTGCCAGCAGCCAAAGGAGCGACAGGGGCAGCCATGGCTACACCTTC. This chain joins TRBV3-1 (or the pseudogene TRBV3-2) and TRBJ1-2; 8 bases align to TRBD1. The CDR3 runs 16 residues. After removal of 2 bases from V and 6 bases from J, the junction contained 11 bases not matched to a gene. Germline lookup yields CDR1 LGHDT and CDR2 YNNKEL (reference sequence).

The chain uses TRBV15 and TRBJ2-1; 8 nucleotides agree with TRBD2. The V and J ends lost 0 bases and 7 bases, in that order; junction bases with no gene match: 5. The CDR3 is 15 amino acids. From germline, CDR1 is LNHNV and CDR2 YYDKDF (reference sequence). The DNA of the CDR3 is TGTGCCACCAGCAGAGATCTAAGCGGGAGTAATGAGCAGTTCTTC. This translates into CATSRDLSGSNEQFF.